These 3 T cell receptor beta chains share one sample of origin, sequenced in a study of control samples from healthy donors and cancer patients. Method: immunoSEQ multiplex PCR; TCRdb's copy keeps in-frame clones and lacks some. The sample lists roughly 50,000 clones; 95% to 97% were seen once. Material: blood. The source of these receptors is a woman aged 30 to 39 in good health.

The J gene is TRBJ1-2, the V gene TRBV6-5, with 9 bases lining up with TRBD1. Germline lookup yields CDR1 MNHEY and CDR2 SVGAGI. Trimming at V came to 6 bases and at J to 6 bases, leaving 5 bases not matched to a gene. This CDR3 is 13 amino acids long. CDR3 region: CASRQGARDGYTF. The CDR3 DNA reads as TGTGCCAGCAGACAGGGGGCGCGAGATGGCTACACCTTC.

This clone was seen a handful of times. This chain uses TRBV28 with TRBJ2-2, with TRBD1 as a possible D gene (6 bases). With 3 bases removed from V and 2 bases from J, the gap between germline ends came to 16 bases. Germline CDR1 is MDHEN and CDR2 is SYDVKM. This CDR3 is 17 amino acids long. In nucleotides, the CDR3 is TGTGCCAGCAGTTTCCCTGACAGGACCACAAACACCGGGGAGCTGTTTTTT. It yields the protein CASSFPDRTTNTGELFF.

The CDR3 bases are TGCGCCAGCAGCGAGGGACGGCCGCAAGCTGAAGCTTTCTTT. Its protein product is CASSEGRPQAEAFF. This chain uses TRBV5-1 with TRBJ1-1; D might be TRBD1 (5 bases). The CDR3 totals 14 residues. Germline CDR1 is SGHRS and CDR2 is YFSETQ. V lost 4 bases and J 6 bases, leaving 16 bases between the germline ends.